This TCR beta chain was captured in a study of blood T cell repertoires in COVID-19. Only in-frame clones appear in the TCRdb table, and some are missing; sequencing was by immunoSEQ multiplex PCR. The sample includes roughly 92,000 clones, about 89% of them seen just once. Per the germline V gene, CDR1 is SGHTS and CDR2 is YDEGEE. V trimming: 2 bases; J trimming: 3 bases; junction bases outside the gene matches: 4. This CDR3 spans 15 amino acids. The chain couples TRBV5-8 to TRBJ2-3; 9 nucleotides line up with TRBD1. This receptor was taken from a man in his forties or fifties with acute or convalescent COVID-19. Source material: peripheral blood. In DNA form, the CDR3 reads TGTGCCAGCAGCTTAGGACAGGGGAAAACAGATACGCAGTATTTT. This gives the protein CASSLGQGKTDTQYF.